The 30 T cell receptor beta chains listed next were all sequenced from one sample in a study of CD8+ T cells in alopecia areata (dated by TCRdb to 2016 to 2019). Library prep was done by the immunoSEQ multiplex PCR assay. To provide template for TCR sequencing, every sample had RNA extracted and reverse transcribed into cDNA. Held by TCRdb, this immuneACCESS table contains in-frame sequences only and omits some clones. Under half of the omission traces to an unresolved V gene where checked; the cause of the rest is unknown. A total of more than 95,000 clones appear in this sample, about 40% of them only once. Of the sample, roughly 1.3% is held by the ten largest clones. Sequencing was done on a sample of CD4+ T cells sorted from blood. All receptors come from a human donor with alopecia areata.

This clone was counted a few times. The V call is TRBV29-1, the J call TRBJ2-2; D might be TRBD1 or TRBD2, each matching 5 bases. CDR3 size: 12 residues. Germline assignment: CDR1 SQVTM and CDR2 ANQGSEA. Trimming cost V 4 bases and J 5 bases, with 8 bases left between them. The DNA of the CDR3 is TGCAGCGTTGGGGACCTTACCGGGGAGCTGTTTTTT. Protein sequence: CSVGDLTGELFF.

This clone was recorded a few times. The chain combines TRBV29-1 with TRBJ2-1; D possibly corresponds to TRBD2 (5 bases). This CDR3 comprises 19 residues. Germline V gene sequence: CDR1 SQVTM, CDR2 ANQGSEA. Trimming stripped 0 bases from V and 3 bases from J, with 24 bases between. The CDR3 DNA is TGCAGCGTTGAAGATTCGGGGAATTGGGCGGCGAGAAACTACAATGAGCAGTTCTTC. Its translation: CSVEDSGNWAARNYNEQFF.

This chain uses TRBV30 with TRBJ1-5; possibly TRBD1 for D (5 bases). This CDR3 has 13 amino acids. CDR1 is GTSNPN, CDR2 SVGIG, per germline (reference sequence). Trimming took off 4 bases at V and 2 bases at J, with 9 bases between the two ends. The CDR3 loop is CAWTSGGNQPQHF. Written as DNA, the CDR3 is TGTGCCTGGACTTCGGGGGGCAATCAGCCCCAGCATTTT. The variable domain in full, with the rest retrieved from reference TRBV30 and TRBJ1-5, is SQTIHQWPATLVQPVGSPLSLECTVEGTSNPNLYWYRQAAGRGLQLLFYSVGIGQISSEVPQNLSASRPQDRQFILSSKKLLLSDSGFYLCAWTSGGNQPQHFGDGTRLSIL.

The rearrangement uses TRBV6-1 and TRBJ2-2, with D maybe TRBD2 (5 bases). This CDR3 contains 13 residues. V lost 5 bases and J 2 bases, leaving 6 bases between the germline ends. Germline-derived CDR1 and CDR2 are MNHNS and SASEGT. This CDR3 is CASSRGNTGELFF. In DNA, the CDR3 is TGTGCCAGCAGTCGGGGTAACACCGGGGAGCTGTTTTTT.

V and J are TRBV30 and TRBJ2-1, with 8 bases lining up with TRBD2. V lost 3 bases, J lost 8 bases, and 15 bases stayed unmatched. Germline loops: CDR1 GTSNPN, CDR2 SVGIG (reference sequence). The CDR3 covers 16 residues. The CDR3 sequence: CAWRYRGGKLVYEQFF. The CDR3, as DNA: TGTGCCTGGAGATACCGGGGGGGCAAGTTGGTATATGAGCAGTTCTTC.

This clone was seen only once. V gene TRBV30 combines with J gene TRBJ2-1; 9 positions agree with TRBD1. Germline loops: CDR1 GTSNPN, CDR2 SVGIG (reference sequence). This CDR3 is built from 14 residues. The junction had 8 bases not matched to a gene; V was cut back by 2 bases and J by 9 bases. The CDR3 DNA follows: TGTGCCTGGAGTTTAACGGGGGGACAGGGTGAGCAGTTCTTC. It translates to CAWSLTGGQGEQFF.

This chain links TRBV4-3 with TRBJ2-3; 8 bases agree with TRBD2. CDR1 is LGHNA, CDR2 YSLEER, per germline. Trimming at V came to 1 base and at J to 4 bases, leaving 10 bases not matched to a gene. The CDR3 length is 17 residues. CDR3 amino acids: CASSQVLPGGRADTQYF. CDR3 nucleotide sequence: TGCGCCAGCAGCCAAGTTCTACCGGGGGGGCGCGCAGATACGCAGTATTTT.

The chain uses TRBV30 and TRBJ2-5; D remains ambiguous. With 5 bases removed from V and 1 base from J, the gap between germline ends came to 2 bases. Germline CDR1 and CDR2: GTSNPN and SVGIG (reference sequence). The CDR3 has 10 amino acids. The CDR3 DNA reads TGTGCCTGGGGCCAAGAGACCCAGTACTTC. Protein: CAWGQETQYF.

The table lists this clone with a few counts. CDR3 DNA: TGTGCCAGCAGCTTAGGGGCAGGGAGCTCCTACAATGAGCAGTTCTTC. This translates into CASSLGAGSSYNEQFF. The genes are TRBV7-9 and TRBJ2-1; either TRBD1 or TRBD2 may supply D (5 bases each). V gave up 1 base and J gave up 0 bases, with 10 bases separating them. In germline, CDR1 is SEHNR, CDR2 FQNEAQ (reference sequence). CDR3 length: 16 amino acids.

V usage is TRBV9 and J usage is TRBJ2-5; TRBD2 is a possible D gene (6 bases). V lost 2 bases, J lost 4 bases, and 12 bases lay in between. Per germline, CDR1 SGDLS and CDR2 YYNGEE. The CDR3 spans 14 residues. The CDR3 region is CASSVSGDGETQYF. The CDR3 nucleotides read TGTGCCAGCAGCGTTTCGGGGGACGGAGAGACCCAGTACTTC.

The rearrangement links TRBV6-5 to TRBJ2-5; D gene uncertain. The CDR3 covers 14 residues. V was shortened by 0 bases and J by 5 bases, with 10 bases between the two germline ends. Germline assignment: CDR1 MNHEY and CDR2 SVGAGI. CDR3 protein: CASSYSISGETQYF. The CDR3 DNA follows: TGTGCCAGCAGTTACTCGATAAGTGGGGAGACCCAGTACTTC.

CDR3 sequence reads: CASSLVGGSTYNEQFF. The CDR3 nucleotides read TGTGCCAGCAGCTTAGTCGGGGGGAGCACCTACAATGAGCAGTTCTTC. This chain joins TRBV7-3 and TRBJ2-1, with 7 bases matching TRBD2. The CDR3 consists of 16 residues. Looked up from germline, CDR1 is SGHTA and CDR2 is FQGTGA. V lost 2 bases, J lost 2 bases, and 6 bases stayed unmatched.

The V call is TRBV18, the J call TRBJ2-5, with 7 bases identical to TRBD1. From germline, CDR1 is KGHSH and CDR2 LQKENI. J lost 2 bases, V lost 6 bases, and 15 bases had no gene match. This CDR3 is 17 amino acids long. CDR3 DNA: TGTGCCAGCTCCAAAACTTCAGGGGGAACGGGACAAGAGACCCAGTACTTC. This gives the protein CASSKTSGGTGQETQYF.

This clone showed up just a few times. J is TRBJ1-1 and V is TRBV7-9; D uncertain. Germline V gene lookup returns CDR1 SEHNR and CDR2 FQNEAQ (reference sequence). This CDR3 contains 17 residues. V was trimmed by 5 bases and J by 4 bases, leaving 23 bases between them. The CDR3 nucleotides are TGTGCCAGCAGCAAGATTTTCGCGGAGCGTCTCGGCACTGAAGCTTTCTTT. As protein: CASSKIFAERLGTEAFF.

V is TRBV2 and J is TRBJ2-7; 11 nucleotides match TRBD1. The CDR3 length is 14 residues. Unmatched junction bases numbered 4, after V lost 6 bases and J lost 3 bases. Germline V gene lookup returns CDR1 SNHLY and CDR2 FYNNEI. This CDR3 reads CASRAGQGGYEQYF. The CDR3 nucleotides are TGTGCCAGCAGAGCGGGACAGGGGGGCTACGAGCAGTACTTC.

This clone was seen only a few times. This rearrangement joins TRBV19 to TRBJ2-1; D is possibly TRBD2 (5 bases). V was cut by 5 bases and J by 3 bases, with 14 bases left in between. Germline CDR1 is LNHDA and CDR2 is SQIVND (reference sequence). This CDR3 has 15 residues. The CDR3: CASSPDARDYNEQFF. In nucleotides, the CDR3 is TGTGCCAGTAGTCCCGATGCGAGGGACTACAATGAGCAGTTCTTC.

The rearrangement links TRBV7-2 to TRBJ2-2, with 7 bases fitting TRBD1. With 7 bases clipped from V and 0 bases from J, the junction kept 8 bases outside the gene matches. Looked up from germline, CDR1 is SGHTA and CDR2 is FQGNSA. This CDR3 contains 16 residues. The CDR3 DNA reads TGTGCCAGCACCACTGCAGGGGGAACGAACACCGGGGAGCTGTTTTTT. Its translation is CASTTAGGTNTGELFF.

V gene TRBV29-1 combines with J gene TRBJ2-7, with D possibly matching TRBD2 (5 bases). The germline CDR1 and CDR2 sequences are SQVTM and ANQGSEA. V lost 8 bases and J 7 bases, leaving 27 bases between the germline ends. CDR3 size: 15 residues. CDR3 in amino acids: CSTMTPRGSLLEQYF. In nucleotides, the CDR3 is TGCAGCACAATGACTCCCCGGGGAAGCTTACTTGAGCAGTACTTC.

This clone appeared a few times. This chain uses TRBV29-1 with TRBJ2-1, with TRBD1 identical over 10 bases. V lost 3 bases and J lost 9; bases outside the gene matches: 8. The CDR3 has 14 residues. Germline-derived CDR1 and CDR2 are SQVTM and ANQGSEA. The DNA of the CDR3 is TGCAGCGTTGATTTTGGACAGGGGGGGGTTGAGCAGTTCTTC. Translation: CSVDFGQGGVEQFF.

This clone was observed once. V is TRBV27 and J is TRBJ1-2; 11 bases map to TRBD1. With V trimmed by 5 bases and J by 6 bases, 8 bases remained unmatched. The CDR3 is 15 residues long. CDR1 and CDR2 from the germline V gene are MNHEY and SMNVEV (reference sequence). This chain's CDR3 is CASSPRTGGSDGYTF. In nucleotides, the CDR3 is TGTGCCAGCAGTCCCAGGACAGGGGGCTCTGATGGCTACACCTTC.

Concerning this clone: At one boundary the junction diverges from the germline segment, which might be a read error. This chain joins TRBV15 and TRBJ2-5, with D unclear. This CDR3 has 11 residues. Germline loops: CDR1 LNHNV, CDR2 YYDKDF (reference sequence). Written as DNA, the CDR3 is TGTGCCACCAGCAGAGATGGCGTGCCAGACTTC. Translation gives CATSRDGVPDF.

This clone was seen only a few times. V is TRBV14 and J is TRBJ2-4; D is uncertain. Trimming removed 1 base from V and 4 bases from J, with 20 bases in between. The CDR3 totals 18 residues. Germline assignment: CDR1 SGHDN and CDR2 FVKESK. CDR3 bases: TGTGCCAGCAGCCAAGCCTCCAGAAGCACTAATAAGAAAAACATTCAGTACTTC. It yields the protein CASSQASRSTNKKNIQYF.

The V and J genes are TRBV5-1 and TRBJ2-5, with D possibly TRBD1 on 6 matching bases. CDR3 length: 14 amino acids. Trimming removed 4 bases at V and 3 bases at J, with 13 bases between. Germline V gene data show CDR1 as SGHRS and CDR2 as YFSETQ. The CDR3 loop reads CASSNQGWEETQYF. Here the CDR3 DNA reads TGCGCCAGCAGCAACCAGGGGTGGGAAGAGACCCAGTACTTC.

Within the sample, this clone is medium-sized. The chain couples TRBV4-2 to TRBJ2-3; D tentatively reads TRBD1 or TRBD2 (6 bases each). The ends were cut back, 5 bases at V and 8 bases at J, with 23 bases in the middle. The CDR3 extends over 16 amino acids. The V gene's germline CDR1 is LGHNA and CDR2 YNFKEQ. The CDR3 reads CASSKRLPPQGGTQYF. The CDR3 region has the DNA TGTGCCAGCAGCAAGAGACTTCCCCCACAGGGAGGTACGCAGTATTTT.

V and J are TRBV7-8 and TRBJ2-3; the match to TRBD2 covers 14 bases. Trimming took 5 bases from V and 4 from J; bases not matched to a gene: 8. The CDR3 sequence is 17 residues long. CDR1 SGHVS and CDR2 FQNEAQ come from the germline V gene. The CDR3 is CASSNRTSGRSSDTQYF. CDR3 in DNA: TGTGCCAGCAGCAATAGGACTAGCGGGAGGAGTTCAGATACGCAGTATTTT. The variable domain in full, with the rest retrieved from reference TRBV7-8 and TRBJ2-3, is GAGVSQSPRYKVAKRGQDVALRCDPISGHVSLFWYQQALGQGPEFLTYFQNEAQLDKSGLPSDRFFAERPEGSVSTLKIQRTQQEDSAVYLCASSNRTSGRSSDTQYFGPGTRLTVL.

V gene TRBV4-1 combines with J gene TRBJ2-1, with 7 bases lining up with TRBD1. The CDR3 runs 15 residues. Germline V CDR1 and CDR2: MGHRA, YSYEKL. V trimming: 1 base; J trimming: 9 bases; junction bases outside the gene matches: 9. CDR3 in amino acids: CASSQVPRGQGEQFF. As DNA, the CDR3 is TGCGCCAGCAGCCAAGTACCAAGGGGGCAGGGTGAGCAGTTCTTC.

The chain uses TRBV5-1 and TRBJ2-1; a possible D gene is TRBD1 (5 bases). The CDR3 runs 15 residues. Germline V gene lookup returns CDR1 SGHRS and CDR2 YFSETQ. V lost 0 bases, J lost 0 bases, and 7 bases lay in between. The CDR3 DNA follows: TGCGCCAGCAGCTTGGTCGACAGCTCCTACAATGAGCAGTTCTTC. Protein product: CASSLVDSSYNEQFF.

This clone has only a few counts. The chain recombines TRBV29-1 with TRBJ1-5; a weak D match, TRBD1 (6 bases). The length of the CDR3 is 13 residues. Germline V lookup: CDR1 SQVTM, CDR2 ANQGSEA. V lost 7 bases to trimming and J lost 5 bases, with 15 bases between them. The CDR3 sequence: CSAKTGYDQPQHF. The CDR3, as DNA: TGCAGCGCTAAGACAGGTTACGATCAGCCCCAGCATTTT.

This clone appeared a few times. DNA for the CDR3: TGTGCCAGCAGTTTAGGCAGCGGGACGTACAATGAGCAGTTCTTC. Its protein product is CASSLGSGTYNEQFF. V is TRBV27 and J is TRBJ2-1; 7 bases are shared with TRBD2. Germline assignment: CDR1 MNHEY and CDR2 SMNVEV (reference sequence). The CDR3 has 15 residues. The J segment lost 4 bases and the V segment lost 2 bases, leaving 5 bases of the junction unmatched.

V is TRBV19 and J is TRBJ2-1; 9 nucleotides line up with TRBD1. Germline assignment: CDR1 LNHDA and CDR2 SQIVND (reference sequence). The CDR3 spans 15 residues. V was clipped by 3 bases and J by 3 bases; unmatched bases: 3. CDR3 nucleotides: TGTGCCAGTAGTATCCGGGGACAGGGCTACAATGAGCAGTTCTTC. The encoded protein is CASSIRGQGYNEQFF.